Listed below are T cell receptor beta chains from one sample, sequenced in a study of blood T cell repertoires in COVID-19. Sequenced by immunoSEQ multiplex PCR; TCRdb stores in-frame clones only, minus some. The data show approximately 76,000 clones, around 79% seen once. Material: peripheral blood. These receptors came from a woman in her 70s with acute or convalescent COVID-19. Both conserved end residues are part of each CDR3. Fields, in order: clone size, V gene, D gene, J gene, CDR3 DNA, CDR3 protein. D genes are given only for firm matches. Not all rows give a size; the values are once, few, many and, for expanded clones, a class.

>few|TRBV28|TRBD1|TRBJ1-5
TGTGCCAGCAGTTTAGACAGGGGCAATCAGCCCCAGCATTTT
CASSLDRGNQPQHF
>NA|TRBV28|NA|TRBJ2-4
TGTGCCAGCAAGGTACGGGGGTTGGGAGCCAAAAACATTCAGTACTTC
CASKVRGLGAKNIQYF
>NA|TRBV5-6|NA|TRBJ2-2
TGTGCCAGCAGCCCACGTGGGCGCTCGAACACCGGGGAGCTGTTTTTT
CASSPRGRSNTGELFF
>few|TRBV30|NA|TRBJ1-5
TGTGCCTGGTCACAGGTCCTTGGGGGCAATCAGCCCCAGCATTTT
CAWSQVLGGNQPQHF
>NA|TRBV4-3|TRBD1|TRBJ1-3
TGCGCCAGCAGCCCGGGACAGAGATCCGGGGAAAACACCATATATTTT
CASSPGQRSGENTIYF
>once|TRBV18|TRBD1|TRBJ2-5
TGTGCCAGCTCACCCGGGACAGGGGGCGCCGGGGAGACCCAGTACTTC
CASSPGTGGAGETQYF
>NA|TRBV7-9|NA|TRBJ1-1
TGTGCCAGCAGCTCTACAGCTCAAGCTTTCTTT
CASSSTAQAFF
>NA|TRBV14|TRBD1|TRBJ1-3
TGTGCCAGCAGCCGGGGACAGGGGGCTAAAGGAAACACCATATATTTT
CASSRGQGAKGNTIYF
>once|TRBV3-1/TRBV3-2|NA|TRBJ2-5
TGTGCCAGCAGCCAAGAAGGAGCCTGGTTGGAGACCCAGTACTTC
CASSQEGAWLETQYF
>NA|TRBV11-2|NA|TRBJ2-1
TGTGCCAGCACCCCCAGCGGGTTCGGGCAGTTCTTC
CASTPSGFGQFF
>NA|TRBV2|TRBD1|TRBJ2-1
TGTGCCAGCAGTGCGTGGACAGGCAATGAGCAGTTCTTC
CASSAWTGNEQFF
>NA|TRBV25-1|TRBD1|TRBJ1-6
TGTGCCAGCTCCGCTGGGGGGACAGGGGGTCCACCCCTCCACTTT
CASSAGGTGGPPLHF
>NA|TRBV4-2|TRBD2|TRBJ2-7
TGTGCCAGCAGCTCGGGAAAGGGACTAGCGGGGGAAGAGCAGTACTTC
CASSSGKGLAGEEQYF
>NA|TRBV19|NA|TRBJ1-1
TGTGCCAGTAGTATAGACATGCGAAACACTGAAGCTTTCTTT
CASSIDMRNTEAFF
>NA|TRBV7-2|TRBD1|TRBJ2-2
TGTGCCAGCAGTAATCACGGGGACAGGGGGCGTCCTTACACCGGGGAGCTGTTTTTT
CASSNHGDRGRPYTGELFF
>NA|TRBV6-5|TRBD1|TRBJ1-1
TGTGCCAGCGGGACAGGGCGAGCTTTCTTT
CASGTGRAFF
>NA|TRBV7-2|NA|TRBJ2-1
TGTGCCAGCAGCTTAGCTTACAGTCCAGAGGGGCAGTTCTTC
CASSLAYSPEGQFF
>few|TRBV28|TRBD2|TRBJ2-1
TGTGCCAGCAGTTCATCGGGACTAGCGGGAGCCGATGAGCAGTTCTTC
CASSSSGLAGADEQFF
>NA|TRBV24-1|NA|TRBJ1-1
TGTGCCACCAGTGACCCTCGGACAGCTTTAAATACTGAAGCTTTCTTT
CATSDPRTALNTEAFF
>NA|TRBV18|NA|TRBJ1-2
TGTGCCAGCTCACCAGGGGGGGGGTCTGGCGGCTACACCTTC
CASSPGGGSGGYTF
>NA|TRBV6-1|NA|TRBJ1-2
TGTGCCAGCAGTGAACACAGCTATGGCTACACCTTC
CASSEHSYGYTF
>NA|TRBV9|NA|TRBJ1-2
TGTGCCAGCAGCGTAGCTACGGGGGGGTCCTATGGCTACACCTTC
CASSVATGGSYGYTF
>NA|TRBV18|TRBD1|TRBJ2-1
TGTGCCAGCTCACCAGAGGCAGGGGGTGAGCAGTTCTTC
CASSPEAGGEQFF
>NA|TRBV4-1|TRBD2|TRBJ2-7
TGCGCCAGCAGCCAAGGTTCGGGACTAGCGGCCGAGCAGTACTTC
CASSQGSGLAAEQYF
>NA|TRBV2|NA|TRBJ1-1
TGTGCCAGCGGCTGGGCCCCGAACACTGAAGCTTTCTTT
CASGWAPNTEAFF
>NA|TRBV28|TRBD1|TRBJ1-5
TGTGCCAGCAGTTTTTCCCGGATGACAGGGGGACGCGGTCATCAGCCCCAGCATTTT
CASSFSRMTGGRGHQPQHF
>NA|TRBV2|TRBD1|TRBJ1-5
TGTGCCAGCAGTGAAGGGACAGGGGGTCAGCCCCAGCATTTT
CASSEGTGGQPQHF
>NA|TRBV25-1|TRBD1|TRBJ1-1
TGTGCCAGCAGTGAATACGCAGGGGGTGCTGAAGCTTTCTTT
CASSEYAGGAEAFF
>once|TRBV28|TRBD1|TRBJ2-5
TGTGCCACCTCCTATACCGGGACAGGGCGTCGGGAGACCCAGTACTTC
CATSYTGTGRRETQYF
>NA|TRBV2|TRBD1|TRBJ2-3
TGTGCCAGCACTAAGGACAGGGGAGGAACAGATACGCAGTATTTT
CASTKDRGGTDTQYF
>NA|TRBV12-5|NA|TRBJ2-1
TGTGCTAGTGGTTTGGCAGCGGGCGAGAAACGGTTCTTC
CASGLAAGEKRFF
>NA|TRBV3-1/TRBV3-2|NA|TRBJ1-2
TGTGCCAGCAGCCAGGAAGACATATCGGGCTACACCTTC
CASSQEDISGYTF
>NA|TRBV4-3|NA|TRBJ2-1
TGCGCCAGCAGCCAAGACTTCCCGTATGAGCAGTTCTTC
CASSQDFPYEQFF
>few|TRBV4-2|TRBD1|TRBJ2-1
TGTGCCAGCAGCCAGCCGGGACAGGGCTACAATGAGCAGTTCTTC
CASSQPGQGYNEQFF
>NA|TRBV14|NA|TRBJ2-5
TGTGCCAGCAGCCAAGAGGGCTCGTACCAAGAGACCCAGTACTTC
CASSQEGSYQETQYF